The 16 T cell receptor beta chains listed next were all sequenced from one sample in a study of T-cell memory formation after mild COVID-19. One entry per CDR3 protein results from TCRdb running MiXCR on the 5' RACE reads. The repertoire holds under 300,000 distinct CDR3 sequences, over 9% seen once, with under 25% in the top ten. The specimen was PBMCs or a T cell subset sorted from them (not recorded which). These receptors were obtained from a man aged 18 to 30 who had mild COVID-19 (a few samples of this study predate the infection). Cell type and time point are not known.

The chain employs TRBV7-3 and TRBJ2-7; maybe TRBD2 (5 bases). V was clipped by 5 bases and J by 5 bases, with 19 bases between them. This CDR3 is 15 amino acids long. Germline V CDR1 and CDR2: SGHTA, FQGTGA. The CDR3 region is CASSPNRDGSHEQYF. The CDR3 nucleotides read TGTGCCAGCAGCCCCAACCGGGATGGGAGTCACGAGCAGTACTTC. Together with reference TRBV7-3 and TRBJ2-7, the CDR3 gives the full variable domain: GAGVSQTPSNKVTEKGKYVELRCDPISGHTALYWYRQSLGQGPEFLIYFQGTGAADDSGLPNDRFFAVRPEGSVSTLKIQRTERGDSAVYLCASSPNRDGSHEQYFGPGTRLTVT.

The rearrangement links TRBV5-1 to TRBJ1-3, with TRBD1 matching 7 bases. CDR1 and CDR2 from the germline V gene are SGHRS and YFSETQ. The V segment lost 4 bases and the J segment 0 bases; nucleotides outside the gene matches: 4. The CDR3 has 15 amino acids. CDR3 residues: CASSHGTDSGNTIYF. CDR3 in DNA: TGCGCCAGCAGCCACGGGACAGACTCTGGAAACACCATATATTTT.

CDR3 sequence: CASSVRGGGYTF. CDR3 DNA: TGTGCCAGCAGCGTAAGGGGCGGCGGCTACACCTTC. The chain couples TRBV12-3 or TRBV12-4 to TRBJ1-2, with D possibly TRBD1 on 5 matching bases. The CDR3 contains 12 residues. V gave up 6 bases and J gave up 8 bases, with 13 bases separating them.

This sequence joins TRBV7-2 and TRBJ2-7; 7 bases are a match to TRBD2. The V segment lost 3 bases and the J segment 3 bases; nucleotides outside the gene matches: 8. Germline loops: CDR1 SGHTA, CDR2 FQGNSA. This CDR3 is built from 15 residues. CDR3 bases: TGTGCCAGCAGCTTTTCTAGCGGAGAACTCTACGAGCAGTACGTC. It yields the protein CASSFSSGELYEQYV.

A few counts support this clonotype. The rearrangement uses TRBV4-1 and TRBJ1-2, with TRBD1 matching over 9 bases. Germline V gene data show CDR1 as MGHRA and CDR2 as YSYEKL. The V and J ends lost 2 bases and 7 bases, in that order; junction bases with no gene match: 8. The CDR3 has 15 residues. The CDR3 region has the DNA TGCGCCAGCAGCCAACCGACAGGGGGGACGGGTGGCTACACCTTC. This sequence encodes CASSQPTGGTGGYTF.

V and J are TRBV5-1 and TRBJ2-2, with a weak D call TRBD1 (6 bases). Germline CDR1 and CDR2: SGHRS and YFSETQ. The CDR3 totals 16 residues. V was trimmed by 0 bases and J by 3 bases, leaving 12 bases between them. The CDR3 DNA follows: TGCGCCAGCAGCTTGGCCGGGACACGAGACACCGGGGAGCTGTTTTTT. Amino acids: CASSLAGTRDTGELFF.

This clonotype was seen a handful of times. The chain employs TRBV6-6 and TRBJ2-7, with D unclear. The germline V gene encodes CDR1 MNHNY and CDR2 SVGAGI (reference sequence). This CDR3 is built from 16 residues. V was cut by 2 bases and J by 4 bases, with 18 bases left in between. CDR3 loop: CASSYPPSMGSYEQYF. In nucleotides, the CDR3 is TGTGCCAGCAGTTACCCACCCTCCATGGGATCATACGAGCAGTACTTC.

In its sample, this clonotype was seen many times. The chain employs TRBV20-1 and TRBJ2-7; 14 positions agree with TRBD2. The CDR3 contains 14 residues. With 5 bases clipped from V and 5 bases from J, the junction kept 5 bases outside the gene matches. CDR1 is DFQATT, CDR2 SNEGSKA, per germline (reference sequence). The CDR3 coding sequence is TGCAGTGCTTACCGACTAGCGGGGGGGCACGAGCAGTACGTC. It is translated as CSAYRLAGGHEQYV.

The chain carries TRBV29-1 and TRBJ2-1; 13 bases are a match to TRBD2. With V trimmed by 6 bases and J by 0 bases, 5 bases remained unmatched. CDR1 is SQVTM, CDR2 ANQGSEA, per germline. This CDR3 is 16 amino acids long. DNA of the CDR3: TGCAGCGTCGCGGGACTAGCGGGGAGCTCCTACAATGAGCAGTTCTTC. This codes for CSVAGLAGSSYNEQFF.

V usage is TRBV7-9 and J usage is TRBJ1-2; TRBD1 is a possible D gene (5 bases). The CDR3 is 14 residues long. Trimming shortened V by 7 bases and J by 2 bases, and 14 bases separated the two germline ends. Germline V gene data show CDR1 as SEHNR and CDR2 as FQNEAQ (reference sequence). CDR3: CASTHLGENYGYTF. The CDR3 region has the DNA TGTGCCAGCACCCACCTGGGGGAAAACTATGGCTACACCTTC. Filled out from reference TRBV7-9 and TRBJ1-2, the complete variable domain reads DTGVSQNPRHKITKRGQNVTFRCDPISEHNRLYWYRQTLGQGPEFLTYFQNEAQLEKSRLLSDRFSAERPKGSFSTLEIQRTEQGDSAMYLCASTHLGENYGYTFGSGTRLTVV.

In its sample, this clonotype was seen a few times. The chain is built from TRBV2 and TRBJ2-5; D is ambiguous. The CDR3 consists of 13 residues. Deletions cut 3 bases from V and 4 bases from J, with 9 bases between. The germline V gene encodes CDR1 SNHLY and CDR2 FYNNEI. The CDR3 nucleotides are TGTGCCAGCAGTGATTTACAGAGAGAGACCCAGTACTTC. Amino acids: CASSDLQRETQYF.

The table lists this clonotype with many counts. This sequence joins TRBV20-1 and TRBJ2-1, with D tentatively TRBD2 (7 bases). From germline, CDR1 is DFQATT and CDR2 SNEGSKA (reference sequence). V was clipped by 3 bases and J by 0 bases, with 12 bases between them. This CDR3 region has 15 residues. As DNA, the CDR3 is TGCAGTGCTAGGGGGGGGCTTAACTCCTACAATGAGCAGTTCTTC. This encodes CSARGGLNSYNEQFF.

The chain couples TRBV20-1 to TRBJ2-3, with a possible D match to TRBD2 (5 bases). Per the germline V gene, CDR1 is DFQATT and CDR2 is SNEGSKA (reference sequence). The CDR3 loop spans 14 amino acids. V lost 5 bases and J 0 bases, leaving 12 bases between the germline ends. The chain's CDR3 is CSAPEAGSTDTQYF. The CDR3 region has the DNA TGCAGTGCTCCAGAGGCGGGCAGCACAGATACGCAGTATTTT.

This clonotype was seen repeatedly, ten times or more. This sequence joins TRBV7-8 and TRBJ1-1; D possibly corresponds to TRBD1 (6 bases). The CDR3 spans 11 residues. Trimming pared 5 bases from V and 8 bases from J, leaving 9 bases between. Germline CDR1 and CDR2: SGHVS and FQNEAQ. The CDR3 bases are TGTGCCAGCAGCCATACAGGGGAAGCTTTCTTT. This codes for CASSHTGEAFF.

V usage is TRBV29-1 and J usage is TRBJ1-2; no firm D call. The V gene lost 6 bases and the J gene lost 0 bases, with 5 bases spanning the gap. CDR3 length: 11 amino acids. Looked up from germline, CDR1 is SQVTM and CDR2 is ANQGSEA. The CDR3 DNA reads TGCAGCGTGTCTGCTAACTATGGCTACACCTTC. Its protein is CSVSANYGYTF.

This chain joins TRBV6-2 or TRBV6-3 and TRBJ1-1; D ambiguous. Trimming cost V 7 bases and J 5 bases, with 20 bases left between them. This CDR3 is 15 amino acids long. Germline V CDR1 and CDR2: MNHEY, SVGEGT. CDR3 coding DNA: TGTGCCAGCATTAACTCCCCCAGGAGAACAACTGAAGCTTTCTTT. Protein sequence: CASINSPRRTTEAFF.